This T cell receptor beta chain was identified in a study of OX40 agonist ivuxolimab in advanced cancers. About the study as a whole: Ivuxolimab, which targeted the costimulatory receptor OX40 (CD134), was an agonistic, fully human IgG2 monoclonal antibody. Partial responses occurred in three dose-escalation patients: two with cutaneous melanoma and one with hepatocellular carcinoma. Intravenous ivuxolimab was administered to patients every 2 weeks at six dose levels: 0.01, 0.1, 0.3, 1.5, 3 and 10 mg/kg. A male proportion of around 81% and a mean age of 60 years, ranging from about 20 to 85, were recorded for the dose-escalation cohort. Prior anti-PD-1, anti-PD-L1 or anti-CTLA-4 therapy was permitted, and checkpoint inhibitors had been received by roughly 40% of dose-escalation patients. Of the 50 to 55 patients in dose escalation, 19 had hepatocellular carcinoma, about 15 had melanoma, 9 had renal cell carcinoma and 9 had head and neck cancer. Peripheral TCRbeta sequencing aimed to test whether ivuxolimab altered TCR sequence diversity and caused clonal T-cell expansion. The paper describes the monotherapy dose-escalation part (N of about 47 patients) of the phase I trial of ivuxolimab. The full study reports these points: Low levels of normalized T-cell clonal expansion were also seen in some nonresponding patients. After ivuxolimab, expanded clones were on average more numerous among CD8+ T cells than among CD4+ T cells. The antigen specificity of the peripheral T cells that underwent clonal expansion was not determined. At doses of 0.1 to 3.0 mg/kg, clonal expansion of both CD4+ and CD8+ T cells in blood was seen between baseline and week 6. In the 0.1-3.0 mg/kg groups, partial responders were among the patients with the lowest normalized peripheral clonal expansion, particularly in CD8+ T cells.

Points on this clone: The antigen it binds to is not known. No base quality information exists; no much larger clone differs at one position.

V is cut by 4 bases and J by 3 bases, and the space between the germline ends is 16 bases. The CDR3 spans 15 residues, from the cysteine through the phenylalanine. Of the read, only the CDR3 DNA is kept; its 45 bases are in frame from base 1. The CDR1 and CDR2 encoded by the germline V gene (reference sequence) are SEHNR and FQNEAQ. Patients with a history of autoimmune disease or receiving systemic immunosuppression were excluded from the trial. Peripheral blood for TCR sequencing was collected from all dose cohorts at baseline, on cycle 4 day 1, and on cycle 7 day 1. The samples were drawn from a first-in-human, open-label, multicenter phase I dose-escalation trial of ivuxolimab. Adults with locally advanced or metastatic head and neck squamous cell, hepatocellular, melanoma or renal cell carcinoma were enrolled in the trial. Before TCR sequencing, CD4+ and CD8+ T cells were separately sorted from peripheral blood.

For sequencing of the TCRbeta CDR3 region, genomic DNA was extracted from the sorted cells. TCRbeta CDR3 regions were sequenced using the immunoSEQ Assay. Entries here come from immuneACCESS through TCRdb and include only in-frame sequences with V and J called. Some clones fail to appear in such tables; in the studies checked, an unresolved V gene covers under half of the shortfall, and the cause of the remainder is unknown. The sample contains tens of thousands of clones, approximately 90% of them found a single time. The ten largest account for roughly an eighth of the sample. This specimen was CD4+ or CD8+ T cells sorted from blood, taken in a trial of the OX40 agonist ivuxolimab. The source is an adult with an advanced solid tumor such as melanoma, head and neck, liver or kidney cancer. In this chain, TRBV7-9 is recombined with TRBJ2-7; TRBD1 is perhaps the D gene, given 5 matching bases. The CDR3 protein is CASSWGEEKGYEQYF. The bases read TGTGCCAGCAGCTGGGGCGAGGAAAAGGGCTACGAGCAGTACTTC.